The 27 T cell receptor beta chains reported below all come from one sample, sequenced in a study of neurological immune-mediated disorders. MiXCR, applied by TCRdb to the 5' RACE reads, yields one record per CDR3 protein. This sample has roughly 60,000 distinct CDR3 sequences; roughly 11% occur once, and the top ten carry approximately 1.8%. The sequencing input was PBMCs. The source of these receptors is a man aged 55-75 years in good health.

In its sample, this clonotype was seen many times. The CDR3 nucleotides read TGTGCCAGCAGCTTAGACCCCTCGGGACAAGAGACCCAGTACTTC. Translation: CASSLDPSGQETQYF. This chain links TRBV7-2 with TRBJ2-5; D may be TRBD2 (5 bases). V lost 1 base and J 2 bases, leaving 11 bases between the germline ends. The CDR3 runs to 15 residues. CDR1 and CDR2 (germline): SGHTA, FQGNSA.

This clonotype was picked up a small number of times. This chain uses TRBV6-5 with TRBJ2-7, with 9 bases lining up with TRBD1. The germline V gene has CDR1 MNHEY and CDR2 SVGAGI. Germline trimming cut 5 bases from V and 3 bases from J; bases unmatched to any gene: 8. The CDR3 is 15 amino acids. This CDR3 reads CASSRPGQGFYEQYF. The CDR3 coding sequence is TGTGCCAGCAGTCGACCGGGACAGGGATTCTACGAGCAGTACTTC.

The rearrangement uses TRBV6-5 and TRBJ2-1, with D maybe TRBD2 (7 bases). The CDR3 loop spans 17 amino acids. Trimming cost V 4 bases and J 6 bases, with 22 bases left between them. Germline CDR1 MNHEY, CDR2 SVGAGI. CDR3 region: CASSSPETGGPCNEQFF. The CDR3, as DNA: TGTGCCAGCAGTTCGCCGGAGACGGGGGGCCCCTGCAATGAGCAGTTCTTC.

V usage is TRBV4-3 and J usage is TRBJ2-1; D remains ambiguous. The CDR3 has 15 residues. The V end lost 0 bases, the J end lost 9 bases, and 15 bases lay between the germline ends. Looked up from germline, CDR1 is LGHNA and CDR2 is YSLEER. CDR3 sequence: CASSQEHDWVGEQFF. DNA of the CDR3: TGCGCCAGCAGCCAAGAACATGATTGGGTAGGTGAGCAGTTCTTC.

This clonotype was recorded at least ten times. This rearrangement joins TRBV5-4 to TRBJ2-7; D is unclear. Germline CDR1 is SGHNT and CDR2 is YYREEE (reference sequence). This CDR3 is 15 amino acids long. Trimming shortened V by 1 base and J by 5 bases, and 16 bases separated the two germline ends. The CDR3 loop is CASSLNVRSYHEQYF. The CDR3 coding sequence is TGTGCCAGCAGCTTGAATGTGAGAAGTTACCACGAGCAGTACTTC. Based on the CDR3 plus reference TRBV5-4 and TRBJ2-7, the full variable domain is ETGVTQSPTHLIKTRGQQVTLRCSSQSGHNTVSWYQQALGQGPQFIFQYYREEENGRGNFPPRFSGLQFPNYSSELNVNALELDDSALYLCASSLNVRSYHEQYFGPGTRLTVT.

This clonotype was detected ten times or more. The rearrangement uses TRBV27 and TRBJ2-1; 10 nucleotides match TRBD2. There are 17 residues in the CDR3. J gave up 6 bases and V 2 bases, and 10 bases lay outside the gene matches. Germline CDR1 reads MNHEY; CDR2 reads SMNVEV (reference sequence). The CDR3 DNA reads TGTGCCAGCAGTTTACTGGGGGGGCTAGCGGGGGCCAATGAGCAGTTCTTC. Its translation is CASSLLGGLAGANEQFF.

The J gene is TRBJ2-3, the V gene TRBV19; tentatively, D is TRBD1 (7 bases). The CDR3 is 13 residues long. V shed 4 bases and J shed 9 bases, with 14 bases lying between them. CDR1 and CDR2 from the germline V gene are LNHDA and SQIVND (reference sequence). CDR3 residues: CASSTGQAGTQYF. CDR3 nucleotide sequence: TGTGCCAGTAGTACTGGACAGGCGGGGACGCAGTATTTT.

This clonotype was found many times. The genes are TRBV20-1 and TRBJ2-7, with D possibly matching TRBD1 (5 bases). The CDR3 sequence is 13 residues long. Per the germline V gene, CDR1 is DFQATT and CDR2 is SNEGSKA (reference sequence). Trimming shortened V by 2 bases and J by 0 bases, and 8 bases separated the two germline ends. The CDR3 here is CSARQGSSYEQYF. CDR3 DNA: TGCAGTGCTAGACAGGGAAGCTCCTACGAGCAGTACTTC.

At least ten counts were recorded for this clonotype. The chain links TRBV28 to TRBJ2-1; possibly TRBD2 for D (6 bases). CDR3 size: 13 residues. The germline V and J ends were trimmed by 5 bases and 8 bases, with 13 bases remaining between them. CDR1 and CDR2 from the germline V gene are MDHEN and SYDVKM. CDR3 protein: CASSRRGSDEQFF. CDR3 bases: TGTGCCAGCAGTCGCCGGGGGTCCGATGAGCAGTTCTTC.

This clonotype was recorded many times. The chain links TRBV6-1 to TRBJ2-5; a possible D gene is TRBD2 (6 bases). Per germline, CDR1 MNHNS and CDR2 SASEGT. The CDR3 spans 13 residues. V was pared by 8 bases and J by 5 bases, with 15 bases between. The CDR3 bases are TGTGCCAGCGAGGGCGGGGCAGGGGAGACCCAGTACTTC. It translates to CASEGGAGETQYF.

The sample holds many counts of this clonotype. This chain joins TRBV14 and TRBJ2-1, with D possibly TRBD2 on 6 matching bases. CDR1 and CDR2 (germline): SGHDN, FVKESK. The CDR3 has 16 amino acids. Between the trimmed V and J ends, which lost 5 bases and 3 bases, there was a span of 17 bases. In DNA form, the CDR3 reads TGTGCCAGCAGCGAACATGGGGGGTGGATCTACAATGAGCAGTTCTTC. Its protein product is CASSEHGGWIYNEQFF.

This clonotype was seen repeatedly, ten times or more. Written as DNA, the CDR3 is TGCAGTGCTAGACCCGAGGCAGGGGGTAGCTCTGGAAACACCATATATTTT. It is translated as CSARPEAGGSSGNTIYF. The chain is built from TRBV20-1 and TRBJ1-3; 7 bases are shared with TRBD1. From germline, CDR1 is DFQATT and CDR2 SNEGSKA (reference sequence). This CDR3 contains 17 residues. Trimming at V came to 2 bases and at J to 0 bases, leaving 10 bases not matched to a gene.

This clonotype was found many times. The rearrangement uses TRBV6-1 and TRBJ1-5; D unclear. V was clipped by 4 bases and J by 1 base, with 17 bases between them. The CDR3 runs 17 residues. Germline V gene sequence: CDR1 MNHNS, CDR2 SASEGT. CDR3 amino acids: CASSGLVGSRSNQPQHF. CDR3 in DNA: TGTGCCAGCAGTGGGTTAGTAGGGTCGCGGAGCAATCAGCCCCAGCATTTT.

This clonotype has ten or more counts. The chain carries TRBV14 and TRBJ1-1; perhaps TRBD1 as D (6 bases). The germline V gene has CDR1 SGHDN and CDR2 FVKESK. This CDR3 comprises 13 residues. The V end lost 4 bases, the J end lost 1 base, and 7 bases lay between the germline ends. The CDR3 DNA sequence: TGTGCCAGCAGCCTACAGGGGAACACTGAAGCTTTCTTT. Translating gives CASSLQGNTEAFF. Combining the CDR3 with reference TRBV14 and TRBJ1-1 gives the whole variable domain EAGVTQFPSHSVIEKGQTVTLRCDPISGHDNLYWYRRVMGKEIKFLLHFVKESKQDESGMPNNRFLAERTGGTYSTLKVQPAELEDSGVYFCASSLQGNTEAFFGQGTRLTVV.

This clonotype was counted at least ten times. The chain employs TRBV7-2 and TRBJ2-1; D is undetermined. Trimming stripped 0 bases from V and 3 bases from J, with 6 bases between. CDR1 SGHTA and CDR2 FQGNSA come from the germline V gene. The CDR3 has 14 residues. The CDR3 sequence: CASSLAGSYNEQFF. As DNA, the CDR3 is TGTGCCAGCAGCTTAGCTGGCAGCTACAATGAGCAGTTCTTC.

Ten or more counts support this clonotype. The chain carries TRBV5-1 and TRBJ1-2; 7 bases are shared with TRBD1. CDR1 is SGHRS, CDR2 YFSETQ, per germline. CDR3 length: 14 residues. V was clipped by 0 bases and J by 8 bases; unmatched bases: 7. In nucleotides, the CDR3 is TGCGCCAGCAGCTTGGAGAGGACAGGTAACGGCTACACCTTC. This translates into CASSLERTGNGYTF.

This clonotype was seen many times. This chain joins TRBV6-6 and TRBJ2-6; tentative D call: TRBD2 (5 bases). V was cut by 2 bases and J by 2 bases, with 10 bases left in between. The CDR3 totals 16 residues. In germline, CDR1 is MNHNY, CDR2 SVGAGI (reference sequence). The CDR3 reads CASSYRGSPGANVLTF. In DNA form, the CDR3 reads TGTGCCAGCAGTTACCGGGGTTCGCCTGGGGCCAACGTCCTGACTTTC.

This clonotype was observed a few times. The rearrangement links TRBV5-6 to TRBJ1-2; TRBD1 aligns across 9 bases. V lost 4 bases to trimming and J lost 7 bases; unmatched junction nucleotides: 11. The length of the CDR3 is 15 residues. The germline CDR1 and CDR2 sequences are SGHDT and YYEEEE. The CDR3 loop reads CASSVPGQGFGGYTF. The CDR3 DNA follows: TGTGCCAGCAGCGTTCCGGGACAGGGATTCGGTGGCTACACCTTC.

Worth noting for this clonotype: Given a much more abundant clone one base away, this may be a read error. The chain recombines TRBV7-7 with TRBJ2-2; 12 bases line up with TRBD2. Germline lookup yields CDR1 SSHAT and CDR2 FNYEAQ (reference sequence). The CDR3 has 17 amino acids. The CDR3 DNA follows: TGTGCCAGCAGCCCCCGGACTAGCGGGGACAACACCGTGGAGCTGTTTTTT. Its translation is CASSPRTSGDNTVELFF.

This clonotype was counted ten times or more. The genes are TRBV25-1 and TRBJ2-1; 10 bases are a match to TRBD1. The V and J ends lost 8 bases and 4 bases, in that order; junction bases with no gene match: 5. The germline V gene encodes CDR1 MGHDK and CDR2 SYGVNS. The CDR3 length is 14 residues. The CDR3 loop reads CASSPGQGYNEQFF. CDR3 nucleotides: TGTGCCAGCTCGCCGGGACAGGGGTACAATGAGCAGTTCTTC.

This clonotype was recorded many times. DNA of the CDR3: TGCGCCAGCAGCGGCTCAGGGGACACTGAAGCTTTCTTT. The encoded protein is CASSGSGDTEAFF. This chain links TRBV5-1 with TRBJ1-1; D might be TRBD1 (6 bases). The CDR3 has 13 amino acids. Looked up from germline, CDR1 is SGHRS and CDR2 is YFSETQ. V was clipped by 4 bases and J by 3 bases, with 10 bases between them. The full variable domain, completed using reference TRBV5-1 and TRBJ1-1, is KAGVTQTPRYLIKTRGQQVTLSCSPISGHRSVSWYQQTPGQGLQFLFEYFSETQRNKGNFPGRFSGRQFSNSRSEMNVSTLELGDSALYLCASSGSGDTEAFFGQGTRLTVV.

This clonotype showed up many times. The chain links TRBV7-2 to TRBJ2-7; D gene uncertain. The CDR3 extends over 11 amino acids. From germline, CDR1 is SGHTA and CDR2 FQGNSA. The V end was cut by 4 bases, the J end by 7 bases, with 8 bases between. CDR3 in amino acids: CASSSQREQYF. In nucleotides, the CDR3 is TGTGCCAGCAGCTCTCAACGAGAGCAGTACTTC.

This clonotype was counted many times. The chain couples TRBV28 to TRBJ1-2; D unresolved. This CDR3 is 15 amino acids long. The V and J ends lost 4 bases and 3 bases respectively, with 15 bases between them. The germline V gene encodes CDR1 MDHEN and CDR2 SYDVKM. In DNA form, the CDR3 reads TGTGCCAGCAGTTCAACGGGGTTTTACGACTATGGCTACACCTTC. The encoded protein is CASSSTGFYDYGYTF.

This clonotype was observed many times. The V gene is TRBV6-6, the J gene TRBJ2-2, with 11 bases that match TRBD2. V lost 4 bases to trimming and J lost 3 bases; unmatched junction nucleotides: 1. The length of the CDR3 is 15 residues. The germline V gene has CDR1 MNHNY and CDR2 SVGAGI (reference sequence). CDR3 nucleotide sequence: TGTGCCAGCAGTTTACTAGCGGGGGACACCGGGGAGCTGTTTTTT. Translating gives CASSLLAGDTGELFF.

This clonotype was detected many times. A clone one base away is much larger, so this may be a read error. CDR3: CANSAHGGTGPQHF. The CDR3, as DNA: TGTGCCAACAGTGCCCACGGGGGGACGGGGCCCCAGCATTTT. The gene calls are TRBV6-6 and TRBJ1-5; TRBD1 is a possible D gene (5 bases). Germline assignment: CDR1 MNHNY and CDR2 SVGAGI (reference sequence). This CDR3 has 14 residues.

This clonotype was seen many times. The genes are TRBV12-3 or TRBV12-4 and TRBJ2-2, with TRBD1 matching 8 bases. With 7 bases clipped from V and 3 bases from J, the junction kept 7 bases outside the gene matches. The CDR3 sequence is 15 residues long. CDR3 residues: CASTDRTGYTGELFF. CDR3 sequence (DNA): TGTGCCAGCACCGATAGGACAGGGTACACCGGGGAGCTGTTTTTT.

This clonotype was picked up many times. The CDR3 DNA follows: TGTGCCAGCAGTTACACGGGACTCCTGGTGGAGACCCAGTACTTC. Its translation: CASSYTGLLVETQYF. This chain joins TRBV6-2 or TRBV6-3 and TRBJ2-5, with D perhaps TRBD2 (6 bases). V was shortened by 2 bases and J by 5 bases, with 15 bases between the two germline ends. Germline loops: CDR1 MNHEY, CDR2 SVGEGT. This CDR3 region has 15 residues.